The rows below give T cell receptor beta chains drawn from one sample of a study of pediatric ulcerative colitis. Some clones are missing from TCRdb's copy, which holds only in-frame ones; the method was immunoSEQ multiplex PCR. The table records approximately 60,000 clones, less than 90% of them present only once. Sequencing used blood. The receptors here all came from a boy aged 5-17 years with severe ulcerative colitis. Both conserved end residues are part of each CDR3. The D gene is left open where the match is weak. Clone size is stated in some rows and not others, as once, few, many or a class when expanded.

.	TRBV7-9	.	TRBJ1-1	CASSTGLLNTEAFF	TGTGCCAGCAGCACGGGACTGCTGAACACTGAAGCTTTCTTT
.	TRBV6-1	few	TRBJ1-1	CASSERAEAFF	TGTGCCAGCAGTGAACGGGCTGAAGCTTTCTTT
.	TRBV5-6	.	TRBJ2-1	CASSLGENEQFF	TGTGCCAGCAGCTTGGGGGAGAATGAGCAGTTCTTC
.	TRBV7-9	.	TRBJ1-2	CASSLGGHESYGYTF	TGTGCCAGCAGCTTAGGGGGACACGAGTCCTATGGCTACACCTTC
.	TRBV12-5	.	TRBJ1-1	CASGGIKDPLNTEAFF	TGTGCTAGTGGAGGAATCAAGGATCCATTAAACACTGAAGCTTTCTTT
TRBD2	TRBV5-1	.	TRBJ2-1	CASSSLAGEAYNEQFF	TGCGCCAGCAGCTCGTTAGCGGGAGAGGCCTACAATGAGCAGTTCTTC
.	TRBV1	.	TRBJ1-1	CTSSQLGAPGTEAFF	TGCACCAGCAGCCAGCTCGGGGCCCCAGGCACTGAAGCTTTCTTT
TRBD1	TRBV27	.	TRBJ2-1	CASSFLRTGTYFSGNEQFF	TGTGCCAGCAGTTTTCTACGGACAGGGACGTACTTTTCGGGCAATGAGCAGTTCTTC
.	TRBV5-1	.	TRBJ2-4	CASSLEYGDIQYF	TGCGCCAGCAGCTTGGAATACGGAGACATTCAGTACTTC
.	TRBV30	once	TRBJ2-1	CAWRGGRDYNEQFF	TGTGCCTGGAGAGGGGGACGGGACTACAATGAGCAGTTCTTC
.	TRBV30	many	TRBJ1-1	CAWSAVSGPSTEAFF	TGTGCCTGGAGTGCGGTCAGCGGGCCGAGCACTGAAGCTTTCTTT
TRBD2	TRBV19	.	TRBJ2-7	CASSRSGREEQYF	TGTGCCAGTAGTAGAAGCGGGAGGGAAGAGCAGTACTTC
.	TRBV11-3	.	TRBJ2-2	CASSLRVTGELFF	TGTGCCAGCAGCCTCAGGGTCACCGGGGAGCTGTTTTTT
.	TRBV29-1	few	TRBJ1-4	CSVALSGANEKLFF	TGCAGCGTGGCTCTTTCCGGAGCTAATGAAAAACTGTTTTTT
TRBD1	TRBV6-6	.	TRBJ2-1	CASDRGNEQFF	TGTGCCAGCGACAGGGGCAATGAGCAGTTCTTC
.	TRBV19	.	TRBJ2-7	CASSIVPNSYEQYF	TGTGCCAGTAGTATAGTCCCGAACTCCTACGAGCAGTACTTC
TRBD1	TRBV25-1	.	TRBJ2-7	CASSGRTGTYEQYF	TGTGCCAGCAGTGGTAGGACAGGGACCTACGAGCAGTACTTC
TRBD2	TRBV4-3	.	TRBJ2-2	CASSRLASGSYTGELFF	TGCGCCAGCAGCCGACTAGCTAGCGGGAGTTACACCGGGGAGCTGTTTTTT
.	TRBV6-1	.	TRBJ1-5	CASSRDQINQPQHF	TGTGCCAGCAGCAGGGACCAAATCAATCAGCCCCAGCATTTT
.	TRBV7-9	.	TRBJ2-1	CASSFTTSYNEQFF	TGTGCCAGCAGCTTCACTACCTCCTACAATGAGCAGTTCTTC
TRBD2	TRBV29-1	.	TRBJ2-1	CSVVSVGLAGGTRTYNEQFF	TGCAGCGTTGTATCGGTAGGGCTAGCGGGAGGAACCAGGACCTACAATGAGCAGTTCTTC
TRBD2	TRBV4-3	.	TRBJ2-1	CASSPGSGRGEQFF	TGCGCCAGCAGCCCCGGCAGCGGGAGAGGAGAGCAGTTCTTC
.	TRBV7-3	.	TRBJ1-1	CASSSVGGTEAFF	TGTGCCAGCAGCTCGGTGGGTGGCACTGAAGCTTTCTTT
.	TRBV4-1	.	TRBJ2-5	CASSQDQERQETQYF	TGCGCCAGCAGCCAAGATCAGGAGCGGCAAGAGACCCAGTACTTC
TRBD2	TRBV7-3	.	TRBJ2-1	CASSYSGRAGNEQFF	TGTGCCAGCAGCTATAGCGGGAGGGCCGGGAATGAGCAGTTCTTC
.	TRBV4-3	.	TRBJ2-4	CASSQGRGNIQYF	TGCGCCAGCAGCCAAGGGCGCGGGAACATTCAGTACTTC
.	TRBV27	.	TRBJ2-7	CASSRADSAYEQYF	TGTGCCAGCAGTCGGGCAGACAGTGCCTACGAGCAGTACTTC
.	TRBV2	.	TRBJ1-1	CASSESGQLNTEAFF	TGTGCCAGCAGTGAAAGCGGGCAGTTGAACACTGAAGCTTTCTTT
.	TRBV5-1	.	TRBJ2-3	CASSGLGAASTDTQYF	TGCGCCAGCAGCGGCCTGGGAGCGGCTAGCACAGATACGCAGTATTTT
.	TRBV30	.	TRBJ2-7	CAWGGGNSDEQYF	TGTGCCTGGGGAGGGGGGAATTCAGACGAGCAGTACTTC
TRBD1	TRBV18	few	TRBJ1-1	CASSTSSTGGTEAFF	TGTGCCAGCTCAACCTCGAGTACAGGGGGCACTGAAGCTTTCTTT
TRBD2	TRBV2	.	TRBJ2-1	CASTIAGVAFNEQFF	TGTGCCAGCACTATTGCGGGAGTGGCCTTCAATGAGCAGTTCTTC
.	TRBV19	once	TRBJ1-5	CASSITVNQPQHF	TGTGCCAGTAGTATAACGGTCAATCAGCCCCAGCATTTT
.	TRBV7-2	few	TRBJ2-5	CASSASLETQYF	TGTGCCAGCAGCGCATCTCTCGAGACCCAGTACTTC
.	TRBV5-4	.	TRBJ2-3	CASSLGGAVDTQYF	TGTGCCAGCAGCTTGGGCGGAGCCGTAGATACGCAGTATTTT
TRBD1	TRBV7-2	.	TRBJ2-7	CASSSITGTGLYEQYF	TGTGCCAGCAGCTCGATAACCGGGACAGGTCTTTACGAGCAGTACTTC
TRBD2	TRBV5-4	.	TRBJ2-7	CASSFSGTLYDRLSYEQYF	TGTGCCAGCAGCTTTAGCGGGACCCTATATGATAGACTCTCCTACGAGCAGTACTTC
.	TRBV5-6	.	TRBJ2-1	CASSWAGATEQFF	TGTGCCAGCAGCTGGGCAGGAGCGACGGAGCAGTTCTTC
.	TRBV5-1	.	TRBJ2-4	CASRRDILDGIQYF	TGCGCCAGCCGCAGAGACATTTTAGATGGCATTCAGTACTTC
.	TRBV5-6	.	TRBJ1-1	CASSLPGGPNTEAFF	TGTGCCAGCAGCTTGCCCGGGGGACCCAACACTGAAGCTTTCTTT
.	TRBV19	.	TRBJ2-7	CASSIYAGLSYEQYF	TGTGCCAGTAGTATCTACGCCGGCCTCTCCTACGAGCAGTACTTC
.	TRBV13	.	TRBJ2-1	CASSSDSGLTYNEQFF	TGTGCCAGCAGCTCGGATAGCGGCCTGACCTACAATGAGCAGTTCTTC
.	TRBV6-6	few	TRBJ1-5	CAFSAGYGQPQHF	TGTGCCTTTTCCGCCGGGTACGGTCAGCCCCAGCATTTT